This T cell receptor (beta chain) was captured by sequencing in a study of shared clonotypes between healthy human individuals. A word on this clone: What it binds is unknown. It is likely a read error: a sequence one base away is far more abundant.

Roughly 27,000 T cell genomes, or around 0.2 ug DNA, went into the sorted-subset replicate PCRs. The assay was immunoSEQ multiplex PCR, and TCRdb's table has in-frame clones only and misses some. The table lists about 110,000 clones, about 72% of them singletons. The germline V gene has CDR1 MDHEN and CDR2 SYDVKM. This CDR3 region has 15 residues. Broader study findings: Expectations were that clonotype sharing among donors would be affected by sequencing depth.

Both CD45RO+ cells and CCR7-negative CD45RA+ TemRA cells were combined to make up CD8 memory. V and J are TRBV28 and TRBJ2-2, with 7 bases fitting TRBD1. The receptor was isolated from a woman under 40 in good health. Sequences were obtained from memory CD8+ T cells sorted from blood. Subset given: CD45RO+ cells pooled with CCR7-negative TemRA cells. In DNA form, the CDR3 reads TGTGCCAGCAGTGAGGGACAGCTTCACACCGGGAAGCTGTTTTTT. Its protein product is CASSEGQLHTGKLFF. The full variable domain, completed using reference TRBV28 and TRBJ2-2, is DVKVTQSSRYLVKRTGEKVFLECVQDMDHENMFWYRQDPGLGLRLIYFSYDVKMKEKGDIPEGYSVSREKKERFSLILESASTNQTSMYLCASSEGQLHTGKLFFGEGSRLTVL.